This is a list of T cell receptor beta chains from one sample in a study of blood T cell repertoires in COVID-19. Profiling relied on immunoSEQ multiplex PCR, and the TCRdb table lists in-frame clones only, not all of them. The data contain some 260,000 clones, around 86% of them singletons. What was sequenced was PBMCs or T cells enriched from blood (not recorded which). All receptors come from a middle-aged man who had recovered from COVID-19. Both conserved end residues are part of each CDR3.

CDR3 protein	CDR3 length	V gene
CASSSGGRRTDTQYF	15	TRBV5-4
CASSVGYEETQYF	13	TRBV9
CATSDLRVIKLFF	13	TRBV24-1
CASSLDGSHYEQYF	14	TRBV5-4
CASSSRTGNYEQYF	14	TRBV7-9
CASSLTGDLRADTQYF	16	TRBV5-1
CASSEIAGGHGDTQYF	16	TRBV4-2
CASSEARQVNEKLFF	15	TRBV6-1
CASSYSSGSQETQYF	15	TRBV6-5
CASSQSAGANTEAFF	15	TRBV4-2
CASSSSVNTEAFF	13	TRBV18
CASSPLASGTSYEQYF	16	TRBV18
CASSLVTGSSNQPQHF	16	TRBV7-2
CASSLSPPSSGGRETQYF	18	TRBV7-2
CASSIPGRAGEQYF	14	TRBV7-9
CASSPARGFTDTQYF	15	TRBV18
CASSVGGLAPEQYF	14	TRBV9
CASSVAPGTATYEQYF	16	TRBV9
CASSLVLATDTQYF	14	TRBV27
CASSEPAGVVYEQYF	15	TRBV6-1
CASRERGGLSLIINEQFF	18	TRBV19
CASSLDRLENGSPLHF	16	TRBV5-1
CASSSGGTEAFF	12	TRBV7-3
CASSLNLGSGEGEQYF	16	TRBV4-2
CASSLVDMGGEQYF	14	TRBV5-1
CASSASVNTEAFF	13	TRBV7-3
CASSSGYEDTQYF	13	TRBV12-3/TRBV12-4
CASSLEGGGSDEQFF	15	TRBV5-1
CASSPNALAEKQYF	14	TRBV27
CASSETPSGDTQYF	14	TRBV2
CASLPRDRQNYGYTF	15	TRBV19
CASSITGNTEAFF	13	TRBV19
CASRGQGRDEQFF	13	TRBV6-5
CASSFWRYNEQFF	13	TRBV12-3/TRBV12-4
CASSLRGETEAFF	13	TRBV5-1
CASSGTGYSPLHF	13	TRBV5-4
CASSIGTGGSYEQYF	15	TRBV19
CASSYGTIYGQGTTNEKLFF	20	TRBV5-4
CASSLSGHSSYNSPLHF	17	TRBV28
CASSPSRSSEKLFF	14	TRBV18
CASSLRLAGEVYEQYF	16	TRBV7-2
CASSLSWGAGELFF	14	TRBV5-1
CASSPPRRSTEAFF	14	TRBV25-1
CASQGTSVSYEQYF	14	TRBV5-8
CASSQDGGNQPQHF	14	TRBV3-1/TRBV3-2
CASSIGQENPPTNEKLFF	18	TRBV9
CASSPGDSQETQYF	14	TRBV18
CASSNYLERVVTGELFF	17	TRBV2
CASSPSPGTGGNEQFF	16	TRBV9
CASSSRGLGETQYF	14	TRBV3-1/TRBV3-2
CASQGQESSYEQYF	14	TRBV2
CASSYRGTSYEQYF	14	TRBV5-6
CASSIEQGTYSNQPQHF	17	TRBV19
CASSLSAGAYEQYF	14	TRBV27
CSASAGTGELFF	12	TRBV20-1
CASSLGQVYNEQFF	14	TRBV5-1
CASSLARGSGNPTDTQYF	18	TRBV5-1